This TCR beta chain stems from a study of shared clonotypes between healthy human individuals. In the study overall: A donor's plate count was three for CD4 naive and three for CD4 memory; CD8 naive had two and CD8 memory one.

The authors' processing: Filtering differed for immunoSEQ, which gave only junction sequences without quality scores. Sequencing used immunoSEQ multiplex PCR; TCRdb keeps in-frame clones, though not all of them. V and J calls and clone size are copied from that table; D and trimming were computed from the DNA. The data show a few million clones, with under 97% seen just once and approximately 0.13% held by the top ten. The V gene lost 1 base and the J gene lost 0 bases, with 7 bases spanning the gap. The CDR3 runs to 15 residues. Looked up from germline, CDR1 is SEHNR and CDR2 is FQNEAQ (reference sequence). Negatively enriched CD4+ T cells were divided by CD45RA into naive and memory.

J is TRBJ1-3 and V is TRBV7-9; D is ambiguous. Material for sequencing was naive CD4+ T cells sorted from blood. As for subset: CD45RA+ positively selected. The sequence came from a man younger than 35 in good health. CDR3 residues: CASSLVLSSGNTIYF. CDR3 nucleotides: TGTGCCAGCAGCTTAGTATTGAGCTCTGGAAACACCATATATTTT.